Listed below are T cell receptor beta chains from one sample, sequenced in a study of blood T cell repertoires in COVID-19. Measured with immunoSEQ multiplex PCR; TCRdb has only the in-frame clones, and not every one. The sample yields around 20,000 clones, over 65% seen once. Sequenced input: peripheral blood. The receptors originated from a human donor in a cohort sampled during active COVID-19. Both conserved end residues are part of each CDR3.

cdr3_length | v_call | cdr3_aa
19 | TRBV4-1 | CASSQDLGSGNPSYNEQFF
18 | TRBV7-3 | CASSLLIVAGGLYNEQFF
14 | TRBV28 | CATAVNTYNSPLHF
15 | TRBV4-1 | CASSQSRDSSYEQYF
15 | TRBV29-1 | CSVRRQGYDTGELFF
13 | TRBV30 | CAWSLGVKQPQHF
16 | TRBV27 | CASSLQSREGRYGYTF
15 | TRBV6-5 | CASSYSGGYNQPQHF
14 | TRBV14 | CASSHQITGDEQYF
14 | TRBV10-3 | CAISESTGDQPQHF
15 | TRBV5-1 | CASRVGTSLTETQYF
16 | TRBV2 | CASSAPLARHVGTQYF
17 | TRBV9 | CASSVGLGTSGTYEQYF
16 | TRBV10-2 | CASSDHGGVGSYEQYF
13 | TRBV14 | CASSQDRVYGYTF
16 | TRBV2 | CASSEMVMAIQETQYF
16 | TRBV29-1 | CSVDDRADLWADTQYF
14 | TRBV19 | CASSIRGGNTEAFF
15 | TRBV5-5 | CASSLTRTALEEQYF
14 | TRBV6-6 | CAGSTSGRFFEQFF
14 | TRBV28 | CASSTSAGLETQYF
13 | TRBV28 | CASSQGQPNGYTF
14 | TRBV5-1 | CASALGGGYTEAFF